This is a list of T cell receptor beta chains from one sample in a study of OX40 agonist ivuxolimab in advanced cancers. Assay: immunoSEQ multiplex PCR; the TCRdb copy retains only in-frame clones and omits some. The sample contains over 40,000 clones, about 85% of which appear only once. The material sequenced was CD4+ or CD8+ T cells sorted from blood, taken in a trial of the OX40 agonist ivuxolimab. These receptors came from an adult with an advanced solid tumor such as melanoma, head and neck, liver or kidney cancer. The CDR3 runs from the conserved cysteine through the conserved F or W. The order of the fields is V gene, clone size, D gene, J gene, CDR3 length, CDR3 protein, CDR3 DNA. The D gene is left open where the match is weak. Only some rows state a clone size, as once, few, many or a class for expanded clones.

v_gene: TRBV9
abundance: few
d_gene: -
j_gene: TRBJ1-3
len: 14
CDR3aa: CASSVQSSGNTIYF
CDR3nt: TGTGCCAGCAGCGTACAGAGCTCTGGAAACACCATATATTTT

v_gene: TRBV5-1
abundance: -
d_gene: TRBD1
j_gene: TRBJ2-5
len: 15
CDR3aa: CASSWTGDLQETQYF
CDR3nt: TGCGCCAGCAGTTGGACAGGGGACCTCCAAGAGACCCAGTACTTC

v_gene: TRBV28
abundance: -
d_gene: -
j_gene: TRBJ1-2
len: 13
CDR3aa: CASSLGGTVGYTF
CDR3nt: TGTGCCAGCAGTTTAGGGGGGACGGTCGGCTACACCTTC

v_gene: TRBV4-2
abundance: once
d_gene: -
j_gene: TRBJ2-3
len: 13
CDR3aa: CASSQVTTDTQYF
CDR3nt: TGTGCCAGCAGCCAAGTCACCACAGATACGCAGTATTTT

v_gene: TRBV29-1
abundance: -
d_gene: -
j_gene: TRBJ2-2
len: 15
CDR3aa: CSVAGMPANTGELFF
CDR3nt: TGCAGCGTTGCGGGTATGCCAGCTAACACCGGGGAGCTGTTTTTT

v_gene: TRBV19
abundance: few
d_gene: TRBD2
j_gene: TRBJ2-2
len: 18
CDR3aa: CASSIGLAGGANTGELFF
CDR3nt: TGTGCCAGTAGTATTGGGCTAGCGGGAGGAGCGAACACCGGGGAGCTGTTTTTT

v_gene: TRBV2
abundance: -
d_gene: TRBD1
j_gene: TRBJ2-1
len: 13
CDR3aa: CASRGDRYNEQFF
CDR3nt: TGTGCCAGCAGGGGGGACAGATACAATGAGCAGTTCTTC

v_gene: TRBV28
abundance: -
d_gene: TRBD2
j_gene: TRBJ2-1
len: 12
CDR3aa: CASSKPSGEQFF
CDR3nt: TGTGCCAGCAGCAAACCTAGCGGAGAGCAGTTCTTC

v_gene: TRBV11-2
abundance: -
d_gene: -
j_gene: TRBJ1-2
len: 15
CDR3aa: CASRQLGALNYGYTF
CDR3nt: TGTGCCAGCCGACAGCTAGGCGCGTTGAACTATGGCTACACCTTC

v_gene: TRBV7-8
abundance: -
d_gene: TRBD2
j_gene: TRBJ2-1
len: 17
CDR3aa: CASSPLGGSGSYNEQFF
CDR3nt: TGTGCCAGCAGCCCCCTTGGCGGGAGTGGATCCTACAATGAGCAGTTCTTC

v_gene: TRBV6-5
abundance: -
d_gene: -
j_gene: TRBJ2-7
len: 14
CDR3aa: CASSPRGGDYEQYF
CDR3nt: TGTGCCAGCAGCCCCAGGGGGGGGGACTACGAGCAGTACTTC

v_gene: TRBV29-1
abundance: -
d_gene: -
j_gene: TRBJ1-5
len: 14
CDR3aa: CSVFPTRDNQPQHF
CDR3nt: TGCAGCGTCTTCCCCACCAGGGACAATCAGCCCCAGCATTTT